These 13 T cell receptor beta chains originate from one sample sequenced in a study of cytomegalovirus exposure and HLA in healthy donors. This PCR relied on a set of 60 Vbeta primers and 13 Jbeta primers. Assay used: immunoSEQ multiplex PCR; TCRdb lists only in-frame clones, some missing. In total, the table holds around 140,000 clones. The sequenced sample consisted of PBMCs. These receptors were obtained from a woman in her thirties or forties in good health and CMV-seropositive.

The V call is TRBV9, the J call TRBJ2-7; the D is unclear. The V and J ends lost 4 bases and 2 bases respectively, with 10 bases between them. The CDR3 is 13 residues long. Germline CDR1 SGDLS, CDR2 YYNGEE. CDR3 loop: CASSSSTTYEQYF. CDR3 coding DNA: TGTGCCAGCAGCTCCTCTACCACCTACGAGCAGTACTTC. Drawing the rest from reference TRBV9 and TRBJ2-7, the complete variable domain is DSGVTQTPKHLITATGQRVTLRCSPRSGDLSVYWYQQSLDQGLQFLIQYYNGEERAKGNILERFSAQQFPDLHSELNLSSLELGDSALYFCASSSSTTYEQYFGPGTRLTVT.

As DNA, the CDR3 is TGTGCCAGTAGTCCTGGGTCCGTGGAGGGCCATGAAAAACTGTTTTTT. Amino acid sequence: CASSPGSVEGHEKLFF. The genes are TRBV19 and TRBJ1-4; no firm D call. With 5 bases removed from V and 6 bases from J, the gap between germline ends came to 19 bases. The germline V gene has CDR1 LNHDA and CDR2 SQIVND (reference sequence). The CDR3 contains 16 residues.

V and J are TRBV30 and TRBJ2-6; 7 bases are a match to TRBD1. The CDR3 loop spans 17 amino acids. The J segment lost 4 bases and the V segment lost 1 base, leaving 10 bases of the junction unmatched. The germline CDR1 and CDR2 sequences are GTSNPN and SVGIG (reference sequence). CDR3 sequence reads: CAWSASGRGRGANVLTF. In nucleotides, the CDR3 is TGTGCCTGGAGTGCATCGGGCAGGGGGAGAGGGGCCAACGTCCTGACTTTC. The full variable domain, with the rest looked up from reference TRBV30 and TRBJ2-6, is SQTIHQWPATLVQPVGSPLSLECTVEGTSNPNLYWYRQAAGRGLQLLFYSVGIGQISSEVPQNLSASRPQDRQFILSSKKLLLSDSGFYLCAWSASGRGRGANVLTFGAGSRLTVL.

The genes are TRBV10-2 and TRBJ2-1, with D hard to call. From germline, CDR1 is WSHSY and CDR2 SAAADI. This CDR3 region has 14 residues. V was clipped by 3 bases and J by 12 bases, with 18 bases between them. CDR3 region: CASSDLGFKVGQFF. The CDR3 nucleotides are TGCGCCAGCAGTGACCTCGGGTTCAAGGTTGGGCAGTTCTTC.

CDR3 bases: TGTGCCAGCAGTTCTACAGGGTATGATCAGCCCCAGCATTTT. It is translated as CASSSTGYDQPQHF. V usage is TRBV27 and J usage is TRBJ1-5; maybe TRBD1 (6 bases). CDR3 length equals 14 residues. The V end was cut by 4 bases, the J end by 5 bases, with 12 bases between. Germline V CDR1 and CDR2: MNHEY, SMNVEV (reference sequence).

CDR3 region: CASSLLAGGQNEQFF. The CDR3 region has the DNA TGTGCCAGCAGTTTGCTTGCGGGAGGGCAGAATGAGCAGTTCTTC. The chain has TRBV5-6 and TRBJ2-1, with 9 positions matching TRBD2. This CDR3 has 15 amino acids. Looked up from germline, CDR1 is SGHDT and CDR2 is YYEEEE. Losses at the gene ends were 5 bases for V and 7 bases for J; bases not matched to a gene: 10.

V gene TRBV7-6 combines with J gene TRBJ2-5; D might be TRBD2 (6 bases). The germline gives CDR1 SGHVS, CDR2 FNYEAQ. Trimming removed 5 bases from V and 9 bases from J, with 16 bases in between. The CDR3 totals 13 residues. CDR3 in amino acids: CASSRDRLVPQYF. The CDR3 nucleotides read TGTGCCAGCAGCAGAGACCGACTAGTTCCCCAGTACTTC.

The genes are TRBV6-6 and TRBJ2-2; 8 bases align to TRBD1. Germline CDR1 MNHNY, CDR2 SVGAGI (reference sequence). This CDR3 is 16 amino acids long. The trim removed 6 bases at V and 9 bases at J, leaving 15 bases unmatched. The DNA of the CDR3 is TGTGCCAGCAGCCCCCACCCATCAGGACAGGGCCGGGAGCTGTTTTTT. Protein: CASSPHPSGQGRELFF.

This rearrangement joins TRBV7-3 to TRBJ2-5, with 12 positions matching TRBD1. Germline V CDR1 and CDR2: SGHTA, FQGTGA. Germline trimming cut 0 bases from V and 5 bases from J; bases unmatched to any gene: 7. CDR3 length: 17 amino acids. CDR3 nucleotides: TGTGCCAGCAGCTTAACCTCGGGACAGGGGGCCGGGGAGACCCAGTACTTC. Protein product: CASSLTSGQGAGETQYF. The entire variable domain, with the rest obtained from reference TRBV7-3 and TRBJ2-5, is as follows: GAGVSQTPSNKVTEKGKYVELRCDPISGHTALYWYRQSLGQGPEFLIYFQGTGAADDSGLPNDRFFAVRPEGSVSTLKIQRTERGDSAVYLCASSLTSGQGAGETQYFGPGTRLLVL.

This chain joins TRBV7-2 and TRBJ1-1; possible D gene TRBD1, 5 bases. The CDR3 contains 12 residues. The V gene lost 8 bases and the J gene lost 14 bases, with 21 bases spanning the gap. Per germline, CDR1 SGHTA and CDR2 FQGNSA. The CDR3 here is CASAYALGAGFF. DNA for the CDR3: TGTGCCAGCGCTTACGCACTTGGAGCAGGGTTCTTT.

The V and J genes are TRBV11-1 and TRBJ2-3; 9 positions match TRBD1. J gave up 2 bases and V 6 bases, and 6 bases lay outside the gene matches. This CDR3 is 15 amino acids long. In germline, CDR1 is SGHAT, CDR2 FQDESV (reference sequence). The CDR3 is CASSLTGGYTDTQYF. CDR3 nucleotides: TGTGCCAGCAGTCTGACAGGGGGTTACACAGATACGCAGTATTTT.

V is TRBV6-1 and J is TRBJ1-3, with a tentative D call TRBD1 (5 bases). Trimming removed 1 base at V and 1 base at J, with 8 bases between. Germline CDR1 is MNHNS and CDR2 is SASEGT. The CDR3 extends over 15 amino acids. This CDR3 reads CASSEGGPSGNTIYF. CDR3 coding DNA: TGTGCCAGCAGTGAAGGGGGCCCATCTGGAAACACCATATATTTT.

The chain is built from TRBV18 and TRBJ2-7; TRBD2 agrees at 7 bases. This CDR3 is built from 15 residues. Per the germline V gene, CDR1 is KGHSH and CDR2 is LQKENI. Germline trimming cut 3 bases from V and 4 bases from J; bases unmatched to any gene: 9. DNA for the CDR3: TGTGCCAGCTCACCCCGGGACGGAGCGGGGTACGAGCAGTACTTC. Translated: CASSPRDGAGYEQYF.